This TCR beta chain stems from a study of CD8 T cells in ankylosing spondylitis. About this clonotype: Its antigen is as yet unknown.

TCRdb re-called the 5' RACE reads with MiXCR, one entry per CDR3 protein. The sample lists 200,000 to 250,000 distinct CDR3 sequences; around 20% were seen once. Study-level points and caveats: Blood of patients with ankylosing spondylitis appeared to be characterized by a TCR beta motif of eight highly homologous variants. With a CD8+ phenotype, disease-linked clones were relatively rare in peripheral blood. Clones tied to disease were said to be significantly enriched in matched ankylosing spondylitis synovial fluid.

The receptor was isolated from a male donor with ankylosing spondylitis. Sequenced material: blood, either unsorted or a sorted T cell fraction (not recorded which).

The CDR3 DNA sequence: TGTGCCAGCAGTTTATTCAGCGGGTCCGACATTCAGTACTTC. Protein: CASSLFSGSDIQYF. The chain recombines TRBV27 with TRBJ2-4; perhaps TRBD2 as D (6 bases). The CDR3 runs to 14 residues. The germline gives CDR1 MNHEY, CDR2 SMNVEV (reference sequence). The V end was cut by 1 base, the J end by 8 bases, with 12 bases between.